This TCR beta chain originates from a study of cytomegalovirus exposure and HLA in healthy donors. Whole-study results and caveats: There were around 160 TCR beta chains listed as cytomegalovirus-associated. HLA alleles were associated with 16,000 or so TCR beta sequences in a later analysis at 0.05 false discovery rate.

Amplification used 60 Vbeta primers and 13 Jbeta primers. Sequencing was performed with immunoSEQ multiplex PCR; in TCRdb, only in-frame clones are kept and a portion is missing. The sample lists 90,000 to 120,000 clones, about 80% occurring once. As for this clone: Antigen unknown.

Sequenced: PBMCs. This clonotype was obtained from a man aged 25-45 years in good health and CMV-seronegative.

CDR3: CASSSTGRTEQFF. The CDR3, as DNA: TGTGCCAGCAGTTCGACAGGGCGAACCGAGCAGTTCTTC. The chain carries TRBV6-4 and TRBJ2-1; 7 nucleotides align to TRBD1. The CDR3 length is 13 residues. The J segment lost 10 bases and the V segment lost 5 bases, leaving 8 bases of the junction unmatched. The germline V gene has CDR1 MRHNA and CDR2 SNTAGT.